Following are 7 T cell receptor beta chains from one sample sequenced in a study of T cell responses to AZD1222 COVID-19 vaccine. Profiling relied on immunoSEQ multiplex PCR, and the TCRdb table lists in-frame clones only, not all of them. The profile shows some 45,000 clones, 90% of them singletons. Sample: peripheral blood, taken 28 days after the second AZD1222 dose. The receptors come from an adult who received the AZD1222 COVID-19 vaccine.

This clone was seen only once. This chain links TRBV30 with TRBJ1-1; maybe TRBD1 (6 bases). The V gene lost 0 bases and the J gene lost 6 bases, with 14 bases spanning the gap. There are 14 residues in the CDR3. CDR1 is GTSNPN and CDR2 is SVGIG in the germline V gene (reference sequence). This CDR3 reads CAWSVRTGAAEAFF. CDR3 coding DNA: TGTGCCTGGAGTGTTCGTACGGGGGCGGCTGAAGCTTTCTTT.

V gene TRBV15 combines with J gene TRBJ1-3; 7 nucleotides match TRBD1. CDR3 size: 16 residues. Per germline, CDR1 LNHNV and CDR2 YYDKDF (reference sequence). With 4 bases clipped from V and 0 bases from J, the junction kept 6 bases outside the gene matches. CDR3 residues: CATSKGDRYSGNTIYF. CDR3 DNA: TGTGCCACCAGCAAAGGGGACAGATACTCTGGAAACACCATATATTTT. The whole variable domain, filled in from reference TRBV15 and TRBJ1-3, reads DAMVIQNPRYQVTQFGKPVTLSCSQTLNHNVMYWYQQKSSQAPKLLFHYYDKDFNNEADTPDNFQSRRPNTSFCFLDIRSPGLGDTAMYLCATSKGDRYSGNTIYFGEGSWLTVV.

The rearrangement links TRBV5-6 to TRBJ2-7; D gene uncertain. CDR3 length: 13 amino acids. Trimming removed 6 bases at V and 3 bases at J, with 13 bases between. Germline CDR1 and CDR2: SGHDT and YYEEEE. The CDR3 DNA is TGTGCCAGCACCTTCGGGCAGTACTACGAGCAGTACTTC. This encodes CASTFGQYYEQYF.

V usage is TRBV12-3 or TRBV12-4 and J usage is TRBJ2-2, with TRBD2 as a possible D gene (6 bases). Trimming shortened V by 6 bases and J by 7 bases, and 12 bases separated the two germline ends. The CDR3 runs to 13 residues. CDR3 residues: CASRSGLIGELFF. For the CDR3, the DNA is TGTGCCAGCAGATCTGGACTAATCGGGGAGCTGTTTTTT.

The chain uses TRBV6-2 or TRBV6-3 and TRBJ1-2, with D unclear. Germline V gene data show CDR1 as MNHEY and CDR2 as SVGEGT. The germline V and J ends were trimmed by 6 bases and 8 bases, with 16 bases remaining between them. CDR3 length: 13 amino acids. The CDR3 loop is CASSSPRVDGYTF. The DNA of the CDR3 is TGTGCCAGCAGCTCACCCCGGGTGGACGGCTACACCTTC.

The chain has TRBV5-4 and TRBJ1-6; D gene ambiguous. Trimming cost V 0 bases and J 10 bases, with 14 bases left between them. Germline values: CDR1 SGHNT, CDR2 YYREEE (reference sequence). The CDR3 is 15 residues long. This CDR3 reads CASSLEPEGSSPLHF. The DNA of the CDR3 is TGTGCCAGCAGCTTGGAGCCGGAGGGCTCCTCACCCCTCCACTTT.

The CDR3: CASSDGPSGYTF. CDR3 DNA sequence: TGTGCCAGCAGTGACGGGCCTAGCGGCTACACCTTC. The chain combines TRBV25-1 with TRBJ1-2; D remains unclear. CDR1 is MGHDK, CDR2 SYGVNS, per germline. Trimming cost V 3 bases and J 8 bases, with 10 bases left between them. The CDR3 spans 12 residues.